This T cell receptor (beta chain) was sequenced for a study of cytomegalovirus exposure and HLA in healthy donors. Study background: Among around 180 million T cells, an earlier analysis found about 100 million unique TCR beta sequences.

The study ran its PCR with 60 Vbeta and 13 Jbeta primers. The repertoire was sequenced with immunoSEQ multiplex PCR; TCRdb's copy has only in-frame clones and lacks some. The repertoire holds approximately 160,000 clones, with around 68% as singletons. Study-wide points: The sole available immune exposure information was CMV serostatus. Several top significant clusters appeared, in a later analysis, to be linked to common viral pathogens. The study put under 200 TCR beta chains on its list as cytomegalovirus-associated.

Details on this clone: No antigen is known for it.

This CDR3 has 15 residues. Losses at the gene ends were 11 bases for V and 5 bases for J; bases not matched to a gene: 17. Germline-derived CDR1 and CDR2 are MNHNS and SASEGT. The chain has TRBV6-1 and TRBJ2-7; 8 bases align to TRBD1. Sequenced material: PBMCs. The receptor's source is a man aged 50-59 years in good health and CMV-seronegative. CDR3 amino acids: CAGGAGSWTGNEQYF. CDR3 sequence (DNA): TGTGCCGGAGGGGCCGGGAGCTGGACAGGGAACGAGCAGTACTTC.